The 9 T cell receptor beta chains below all came from one sample that was sequenced in a study of shared clonotypes between healthy human individuals (dated by TCRdb to 2019 to 2021). Receptors were amplified or captured by the immunoSEQ multiplex PCR assay. Entries here come from immuneACCESS through TCRdb and include only in-frame sequences with V and J called. Some clones fail to appear in such tables; in the studies checked, an unresolved V gene covers under half of the shortfall, and the cause of the remainder is unknown. Recorded for this sample are some 1 million clones; about 75% of them occurred a single time. The top ten constitute approximately 1.5% of the sample. Sequencing was carried out using memory CD4+ T cells sorted from blood. This specimen's cell subset or site label, interpreted: CD45RA-negative fraction. These receptors originate from a man aged 18 to 30 in good health.

This chain uses TRBV5-4 with TRBJ1-2, with 7 bases aligning to TRBD1. The germline V gene encodes CDR1 SGHNT and CDR2 YYREEE (reference sequence). V lost 3 bases, J lost 8 bases, and 7 bases stayed unmatched. This CDR3 contains 13 residues. This CDR3 is CASSSGGGRGYTF. The CDR3 DNA reads TGTGCCAGCAGCTCCGGAGGGGGCAGGGGCTACACCTTC.

This clone was seen just once. The V call is TRBV6-6, the J call TRBJ1-5; D call uncertain. This CDR3 is built from 15 residues. Germline V gene lookup returns CDR1 MNHNY and CDR2 SVGAGI (reference sequence). V lost 0 bases and J 4 bases, leaving 10 bases between the germline ends. CDR3 protein: CASSYSIWGNQPQHF. In DNA form, the CDR3 reads TGTGCCAGCAGTTACTCGATTTGGGGAAATCAGCCCCAGCATTTT.

The genes are TRBV29-1 and TRBJ2-7; no clear D. CDR3 length: 11 residues. The V and J ends lost 4 bases and 2 bases respectively, with 6 bases between them. CDR1 is SQVTM and CDR2 is ANQGSEA in the germline V gene. The CDR3 nucleotides read TGCAGCGTTGGTGGGCCCTACGAGCAGTACTTC. It codes for CSVGGPYEQYF.

V is TRBV2 and J is TRBJ2-3; 11 bases match TRBD2. J was trimmed by 2 bases and V by 6 bases; bases with no gene match: 13. This CDR3 region has 18 residues. Per germline, CDR1 SNHLY and CDR2 FYNNEI. The CDR3 here is CASSDGTSGRTYTDTQYF. The CDR3 DNA follows: TGTGCCAGCAGCGACGGGACTAGCGGCCGCACCTACACAGATACGCAGTATTTT.

The chain is built from TRBV5-1 and TRBJ1-5; D not certain. The CDR3 is 15 amino acids. From germline, CDR1 is SGHRS and CDR2 YFSETQ. V dropped 4 bases and J dropped 1 base, with 12 bases sitting between them. The CDR3 reads CASSPLPGSNQPQHF. The CDR3 bases are TGCGCCAGCAGCCCACTCCCCGGGAGCAATCAGCCCCAGCATTTT.

The chain employs TRBV7-2 and TRBJ2-5; D is undetermined. Trimming pared 1 base from V and 1 base from J, leaving 10 bases between. Germline V gene sequence: CDR1 SGHTA, CDR2 FQGNSA. CDR3 length equals 15 residues. This CDR3 reads CASSLVLGSQETQYF. DNA of the CDR3: TGTGCCAGCAGCTTAGTTTTGGGTAGCCAAGAGACCCAGTACTTC.

This clone has only a few counts. This may come from a read error, since a much larger clone is one base off. Other DNA sequences within the sample encode an identical CDR3. V and J are TRBV6-5 and TRBJ2-5; D is uncertain. V shed 5 bases and J shed 4 bases, with 5 bases lying between them. The CDR3 runs 11 residues. From germline, CDR1 is MNHEY and CDR2 SVGAGI. The CDR3 DNA sequence: TGTGCCAGCAGTGACCTAGAGACCCAGTACTTC. It specifies CASSDLETQYF.

The rearrangement links TRBV6-1 to TRBJ1-5; D gene unclear. V lost 1 base, J lost 3 bases, and 13 bases lay in between. Germline V gene lookup returns CDR1 MNHNS and CDR2 SASEGT. The CDR3 length is 16 residues. The CDR3 DNA sequence: TGTGCCAGCAGTGAAGGGGTTGCAGGCCTCAATCAGCCCCAGCATTTT. It yields the protein CASSEGVAGLNQPQHF.

As concerns this clone: Other nucleotide sequences in the sample specify the same CDR3. The chain recombines TRBV18 with TRBJ1-6, with 7 bases lining up with TRBD1. V was clipped by 5 bases and J by 8 bases; unmatched bases: 6. This CDR3 comprises 14 residues. Per germline, CDR1 KGHSH and CDR2 LQKENI. The CDR3 is CASSGTGVYSPLHF. Written as DNA, the CDR3 is TGTGCCAGCTCAGGCACAGGGGTCTATTCACCCCTCCACTTT. The whole variable domain, remainder taken from reference TRBV18 and TRBJ1-6, is NAGVMQNPRHLVRRRGQEARLRCSPMKGHSHVYWYRQLPEEGLKFMVYLQKENIIDESGMPKERFSAEFPKEGPSILRIQQVVRGDSAAYFCASSGTGVYSPLHFGNGTRLTVT.